Below, 28 T cell receptor beta chains from the same sample are listed, as sequenced in a study of shared clonotypes between healthy human individuals. Measured with immunoSEQ multiplex PCR; TCRdb has only the in-frame clones, and not every one. Of about 2.3 million clones in the sample, under 95% are singletons; the top ten hold about 0.36%. Material: naive CD4+ T cells from PBMCs. As for subset: CD45RA+ positively selected. The source is a man between 18 and 29 years old in good health. Some clones in this sample may be carry-over from other donors' samples.

V usage is TRBV11-2 and J usage is TRBJ2-1; 10 nucleotides align to TRBD1. CDR3 length: 16 amino acids. Germline V gene data show CDR1 as SGHAT and CDR2 as FQNNGV. V was clipped by 1 base and J by 2 bases; unmatched bases: 2. CDR3 protein: CASSLVGTGAYNEQFF. The CDR3 DNA reads as TGTGCCAGCAGCTTAGTCGGGACAGGGGCCTACAATGAGCAGTTCTTC.

This chain uses TRBV5-1 with TRBJ1-4; D might be TRBD1 (6 bases). The germline gives CDR1 SGHRS, CDR2 YFSETQ. V dropped 0 bases and J dropped 4 bases, with 10 bases sitting between them. This CDR3 comprises 15 residues. CDR3: CASSLGTAFNEKLFF. In DNA, the CDR3 is TGCGCCAGCAGCTTGGGGACAGCTTTTAATGAAAAACTGTTTTTT. Using reference TRBV5-1 and TRBJ1-4 for the parts outside the CDR3, the full variable domain is KAGVTQTPRYLIKTRGQQVTLSCSPISGHRSVSWYQQTPGQGLQFLFEYFSETQRNKGNFPGRFSGRQFSNSRSEMNVSTLELGDSALYLCASSLGTAFNEKLFFGSGTQLSVL.

The chain joins TRBV2 to TRBJ2-7, with 13 bases that match TRBD2. Germline loops: CDR1 SNHLY, CDR2 FYNNEI. This CDR3 has 16 amino acids. Trimming cost V 4 bases and J 5 bases; bases outside gene matches: 8. Here the CDR3 DNA reads TGTGCCAGCAGTGTCCCCCGGACTAGCGGGAGCAACGAGCAGTACTTC. It yields the protein CASSVPRTSGSNEQYF.

In regard to this clone: The same CDR3 is also encoded by other DNA sequences in this sample. V and J are TRBV7-3 and TRBJ2-5; D gene ambiguous. The CDR3 runs to 13 residues. Trimming cost V 4 bases and J 2 bases, with 8 bases left between them. CDR1 and CDR2 from the germline V gene are SGHTA and FQGTGA. In DNA, the CDR3 is TGTGCCAGCAGCTCCGGTCGGCAAGAGACCCAGTACTTC. Translating gives CASSSGRQETQYF.

The chain combines TRBV19 with TRBJ2-3; no firm D call. This CDR3 region has 14 residues. Trimming cost V 3 bases and J 2 bases, with 9 bases left between them. Germline V gives CDR1 LNHDA, CDR2 SQIVND (reference sequence). CDR3 in amino acids: CASSIGFHTDTQYF. Written as DNA, the CDR3 is TGTGCCAGTAGTATCGGTTTTCACACAGATACGCAGTATTTT. Using reference TRBV19 and TRBJ2-3 for the parts outside the CDR3, the full variable domain is DGGITQSPKYLFRKEGQNVTLSCEQNLNHDAMYWYRQDPGQGLRLIYYSQIVNDFQKGDIAEGYSVSREKKESFPLTVTSAQKNPTAFYLCASSIGFHTDTQYFGPGTRLTVL.

The chain is built from TRBV5-1 and TRBJ2-7, with 14 nucleotides matching TRBD2. J gave up 7 bases and V 0 bases, and 6 bases lay outside the gene matches. This CDR3 comprises 16 residues. Germline V gene data show CDR1 as SGHRS and CDR2 as YFSETQ. The chain's CDR3 is CASSLAGLAGAREQYF. The CDR3 DNA reads as TGCGCCAGCAGCTTGGCGGGACTAGCGGGAGCGCGGGAGCAGTACTTC. The variable domain in full, with the rest retrieved from reference TRBV5-1 and TRBJ2-7, is KAGVTQTPRYLIKTRGQQVTLSCSPISGHRSVSWYQQTPGQGLQFLFEYFSETQRNKGNFPGRFSGRQFSNSRSEMNVSTLELGDSALYLCASSLAGLAGAREQYFGPGTRLTVT.

This clone was seen once. The chain links TRBV27 to TRBJ2-7, with D possibly TRBD1 on 6 matching bases. Per the germline V gene, CDR1 is MNHEY and CDR2 is SMNVEV (reference sequence). The CDR3 consists of 15 residues. V lost 9 bases to trimming and J lost 0 bases, with 18 bases between them. DNA of the CDR3: TGTGCCAGACCTAGCCTCGACAGGTGCTCCTACGAGCAGTACTTC. It specifies CARPSLDRCSYEQYF.

V usage is TRBV7-9 and J usage is TRBJ1-1; the D is unclear. V lost 2 bases and J lost 5, with 6 bases in between. CDR3 size: 12 residues. Germline CDR1 reads SEHNR; CDR2 reads FQNEAQ (reference sequence). This CDR3 reads CASSLWGTEAFF. The CDR3 nucleotides read TGTGCCAGCAGCTTATGGGGAACTGAAGCTTTCTTT.

The chain carries TRBV7-3 and TRBJ2-3; possibly TRBD2 for D (6 bases). Germline loops: CDR1 SGHTA, CDR2 FQGTGA. Trimming removed 2 bases at V and 2 bases at J, with 17 bases between. This CDR3 region has 17 residues. CDR3 in DNA: TGTGCCAGCAGCTTATTGGGGCTAGCGAGTTTCACAGATACGCAGTATTTT. Its translation: CASSLLGLASFTDTQYF.

This sequence joins TRBV7-6 and TRBJ2-7; possibly TRBD1 for D (6 bases). CDR3 length equals 16 residues. V was clipped by 4 bases and J by 0 bases, with 16 bases between them. Germline CDR1 SGHVS, CDR2 FNYEAQ. The CDR3 nucleotides read TGTGCCAGCAGCTCCCGCCCCCAGGGGAGCTCCTACGAGCAGTACTTC. Translation: CASSSRPQGSSYEQYF.

The chain carries TRBV7-8 and TRBJ2-2; TRBD1 might be the D (5 bases). The CDR3 is made up of 13 amino acids. The V and J ends lost 1 base and 7 bases respectively, with 7 bases between them. CDR1 is SGHVS, CDR2 FQNEAQ, per germline. Written as DNA, the CDR3 is TGTGCCAGCAGCTTAGGGGGCTACGGGGAGCTGTTTTTT. Translated: CASSLGGYGELFF. Drawing the rest from reference TRBV7-8 and TRBJ2-2, the complete variable domain is GAGVSQSPRYKVAKRGQDVALRCDPISGHVSLFWYQQALGQGPEFLTYFQNEAQLDKSGLPSDRFFAERPEGSVSTLKIQRTQQEDSAVYLCASSLGGYGELFFGEGSRLTVL.

This sequence joins TRBV20-1 and TRBJ2-1; D gene uncertain. Trimming removed 5 bases at V and 8 bases at J, with 10 bases between. The CDR3 totals 11 residues. CDR1 DFQATT and CDR2 SNEGSKA come from the germline V gene (reference sequence). The CDR3 region has the DNA TGCAGTGCTTCCCGCGTTGATGAGCAGTTCTTC. Encoded protein: CSASRVDEQFF.

The chain carries TRBV5-1 and TRBJ2-1, with D possibly matching TRBD1 (5 bases). In germline, CDR1 is SGHRS, CDR2 YFSETQ. Trimming took off 3 bases at V and 3 bases at J, with 13 bases between the two ends. The CDR3 has 15 amino acids. The CDR3 DNA follows: TGCGCCAGCAGCTCCAGGGCCCACTACTACAATGAGCAGTTCTTC. Translated, it gives CASSSRAHYYNEQFF. Variable domain in full (rest from reference TRBV5-1 and TRBJ2-1): KAGVTQTPRYLIKTRGQQVTLSCSPISGHRSVSWYQQTPGQGLQFLFEYFSETQRNKGNFPGRFSGRQFSNSRSEMNVSTLELGDSALYLCASSSRAHYYNEQFFGPGTRLTVL.

V gene TRBV10-2 combines with J gene TRBJ2-7; 11 bases align to TRBD1. CDR3 length equals 13 residues. V lost 6 bases to trimming and J lost 2 bases; unmatched junction nucleotides: 0. CDR1 is WSHSY, CDR2 SAAADI, per germline. CDR3 loop: CASRDRGPYEQYF. The DNA of the CDR3 is TGCGCCAGCAGGGACAGGGGGCCCTACGAGCAGTACTTC.

As to this clone: At the DNA level, this CDR3 is encoded by other sequences in the same sample as well. V gene TRBV10-3 combines with J gene TRBJ1-4; D possibly corresponds to TRBD1 (5 bases). Germline CDR1 reads ENHRY; CDR2 reads SYGVKD. The CDR3 length is 16 residues. The ends were cut back, 3 bases at V and 3 bases at J, with 14 bases in the middle. CDR3 in DNA: TGTGCCATCAGTGACCCTCAGGCGGGGGCTAATGAAAAACTGTTTTTT. It encodes CAISDPQAGANEKLFF.

The V and J genes are TRBV28 and TRBJ2-2; a possible D gene is TRBD1 (6 bases). The V gene lost 6 bases and the J gene lost 2 bases, with 13 bases spanning the gap. The CDR3 is 15 residues long. Germline-derived CDR1 and CDR2 are MDHEN and SYDVKM. The CDR3: CASRAGTQNTGELFF. CDR3 coding DNA: TGTGCCAGCAGGGCCGGGACACAAAACACCGGGGAGCTGTTTTTT.

There are a few counts of this clone. The chain carries TRBV28 and TRBJ1-1, with unresolved D. The V gene lost 10 bases and the J gene lost 9 bases, with 15 bases spanning the gap. Germline CDR1 is MDHEN and CDR2 is SYDVKM. The CDR3 has 11 residues. This CDR3 reads CATATLRQAFF. DNA for the CDR3: TGTGCCACTGCGACCCTCCGTCAAGCTTTCTTT.

This clone was recorded only once. Distinct nucleotide sequences in the sample also encode this CDR3. The chain uses TRBV5-1 and TRBJ2-1, with D possibly TRBD1 on 6 matching bases. The germline V gene has CDR1 SGHRS and CDR2 YFSETQ. Trimming left V 4 bases short and J 4 bases short, with 12 bases between. The CDR3 covers 14 residues. CDR3 nucleotides: TGCGCCAGCAGCAGGGGGACGGGGTACAATGAGCAGTTCTTC. Translating it yields CASSRGTGYNEQFF.

The rearrangement links TRBV30 to TRBJ2-7, with D perhaps matching TRBD1 (5 bases). There are 13 residues in the CDR3. Germline lookup yields CDR1 GTSNPN and CDR2 SVGIG (reference sequence). The V and J ends lost 3 bases and 2 bases respectively, with 11 bases between them. In DNA form, the CDR3 reads TGTGCCTGGAGACAGGACCTTACCTACGAGCAGTACTTC. Translated: CAWRQDLTYEQYF.

As concerns this clone: Other DNA sequences in this specimen translate into the identical CDR3. The chain joins TRBV27 to TRBJ2-1; TRBD1 aligns across 7 bases. V lost 6 bases, J lost 7 bases, and 0 bases stayed unmatched. The CDR3 has 11 residues. Per the germline V gene, CDR1 is MNHEY and CDR2 is SMNVEV (reference sequence). The CDR3 DNA sequence: TGTGCCAGCAGCAGGGGGAATGAGCAGTTCTTC. As protein: CASSRGNEQFF.

The genes are TRBV5-4 and TRBJ1-3; 10 bases match TRBD1. CDR3 size: 17 residues. CDR1 is SGHNT, CDR2 YYREEE, per germline (reference sequence). The J segment lost 0 bases and the V segment lost 4 bases, leaving 7 bases of the junction unmatched. The CDR3 sequence is CASSSRDRGGSGNTIYF. The CDR3 DNA is TGTGCCAGCAGCAGTAGGGACAGGGGAGGCTCTGGAAACACCATATATTTT.

The chain couples TRBV27 to TRBJ2-1; TRBD2 matches 16 bases. The germline V gene encodes CDR1 MNHEY and CDR2 SMNVEV (reference sequence). V lost 6 bases to trimming and J lost 2 bases; unmatched junction nucleotides: 10. The CDR3 is 19 residues long. The CDR3 loop is CASSPRGLAGGLAYNEQFF. CDR3 bases: TGTGCCAGCAGCCCTCGGGGACTAGCGGGAGGGTTGGCCTACAATGAGCAGTTCTTC.

The table lists this clone with a count of one. The V gene is TRBV28, the J gene TRBJ2-1; tentatively, D is TRBD2 (7 bases). CDR1 is MDHEN and CDR2 is SYDVKM in the germline V gene. This CDR3 has 15 amino acids. V lost 2 bases, J lost 4 bases, and 12 bases lay in between. CDR3 sequence (DNA): TGTGCCAGCAGTTTAGGCGGGGGCTTGTACAATGAGCAGTTCTTC. It encodes CASSLGGGLYNEQFF. Together with reference TRBV28 and TRBJ2-1, the CDR3 gives the full variable domain: DVKVTQSSRYLVKRTGEKVFLECVQDMDHENMFWYRQDPGLGLRLIYFSYDVKMKEKGDIPEGYSVSREKKERFSLILESASTNQTSMYLCASSLGGGLYNEQFFGPGTRLTVL.

This chain uses TRBV28 with TRBJ2-7; 8 nucleotides agree with TRBD2. The CDR3 length is 16 residues. Germline trimming cut 6 bases from V and 0 bases from J; bases unmatched to any gene: 10. Germline V gives CDR1 MDHEN, CDR2 SYDVKM. This CDR3 reads CASSPSGGINSYEQYF. The CDR3, as DNA: TGTGCCAGCAGCCCCAGCGGGGGCATTAACTCCTACGAGCAGTACTTC.

This sequence joins TRBV4-3 and TRBJ1-1; no definite D call. CDR3 length equals 18 residues. Trimming left V 0 bases short and J 2 bases short, with 19 bases between. Germline assignment: CDR1 LGHNA and CDR2 YSLEER. Here the CDR3 DNA reads TGCGCCAGCAGCCAAGAACCCCAAACGGCCATGTCCAACACTGAAGCTTTCTTT. Translating gives CASSQEPQTAMSNTEAFF.

Here the CDR3 reads CASSLTSARFPYNEQFF. CDR3 coding DNA: TGTGCCAGCAGCTTGACTAGCGCCAGGTTCCCCTACAATGAGCAGTTCTTC. The V and J genes are TRBV7-2 and TRBJ2-1, with TRBD2 matching over 8 bases. The ends lost 3 bases at V and 2 bases at J; junction bases unmatched: 9. CDR3 length: 17 residues. In germline, CDR1 is SGHTA, CDR2 FQGNSA. The entire variable domain, with the rest obtained from reference TRBV7-2 and TRBJ2-1, is as follows: GAGVSQSPSNKVTEKGKDVELRCDPISGHTALYWYRQSLGQGLEFLIYFQGNSAPDKSGLPSDRFSAERTGGSVSTLTIQRTQQEDSAVYLCASSLTSARFPYNEQFFGPGTRLTVL.

The rearrangement links TRBV6-1 to TRBJ1-5, with D possibly matching TRBD1 (5 bases). Germline values: CDR1 MNHNS, CDR2 SASEGT. The V gene lost 0 bases and the J gene lost 1 base, with 10 bases spanning the gap. CDR3 length: 16 amino acids. CDR3 in amino acids: CASSEALRGSNQPQHF. Here the CDR3 DNA reads TGTGCCAGCAGTGAAGCGCTTCGGGGGAGCAATCAGCCCCAGCATTTT.

This chain joins TRBV28 and TRBJ2-3; D is possibly TRBD2 (5 bases). The germline gives CDR1 MDHEN, CDR2 SYDVKM. This CDR3 comprises 16 residues. The germline V and J ends were trimmed by 4 bases and 1 base, with 15 bases remaining between them. The CDR3 reads CASSSRGRLGTDTQYF. The CDR3 DNA is TGTGCCAGCAGTTCACGGGGTCGTCTGGGCACAGATACGCAGTATTTT.